The T cell receptor beta chain under discussion was sequenced for a study of CD8+ T cells in alopecia areata. General study points: Patients shared TCRs less clearly than mice did, possibly for HLA-related reasons. Normal-skin resident alphabeta T cells also appear among scalp sample sequences.

Once RNA had been extracted, it was reverse transcribed into cDNA to act as the sequencing template. Only in-frame clones appear in the TCRdb table, and some are missing; sequencing was by immunoSEQ multiplex PCR. The sample yields around 100,000 clones, without any singletons. This clone was counted only a few times. What it binds is not known. All gene names here are mouse names. The TCR was taken from a C3H/HeJ mouse with alopecia areata. The strain bears MHC haplotype H2-k. Sample: lesional skin.

The CDR3 sequence: CASSLPGTGGSYAEQFF. Incomplete CDR3 DNA: TGTGCTAGCAGTTTACCCGGGACTGGGGGGTCTTATGCT. The rearrangement links TRBV29 to TRBJ2-1; TRBD2 agrees at 12 bases. The read halts 4 residues ahead of the CDR3 end, with the missing end drawn from the germline J gene. The V gene end was trimmed by 2 bases and the J gene end by 4 bases; junction bases not matched to a gene: 6. Germline V gene lookup returns CDR1 MSHET and CDR2 SYDVDS. The CDR3 spans 17 residues. Full variable domain (remainder filled in from reference TRBV29 and TRBJ2-1): DMKVTQMPRYLIKRMGENVLLECGQDMSHETMYWYRQDPGLGLQLIYISYDVDSNSEGDIPKGYRVSRKKREHFSLILDSAKTNQTSVYFCASSLPGTGGSYAEQFFGPGTRLTVL.